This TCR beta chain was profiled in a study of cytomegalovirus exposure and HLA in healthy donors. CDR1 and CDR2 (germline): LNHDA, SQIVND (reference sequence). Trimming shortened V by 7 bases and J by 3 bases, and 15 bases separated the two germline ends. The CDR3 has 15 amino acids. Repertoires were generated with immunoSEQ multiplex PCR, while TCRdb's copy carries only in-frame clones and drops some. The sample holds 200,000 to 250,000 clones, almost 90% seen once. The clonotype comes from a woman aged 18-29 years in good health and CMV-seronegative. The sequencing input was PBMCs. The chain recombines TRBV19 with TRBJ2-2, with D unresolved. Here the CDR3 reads CASTTDGLDTGELFF. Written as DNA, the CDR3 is TGTGCCAGTACCACTGACGGGTTGGACACCGGGGAGCTGTTTTTT.